The clone carrying this T cell receptor (beta chain) was observed once. What it binds is not known. The same CDR3 is also encoded by other DNA sequences in this sample. This CDR3 has 14 amino acids. Germline V gene data show CDR1 as LNHNV and CDR2 as YYDKDF (reference sequence). Between the trimmed V and J ends, which lost 1 base and 4 bases, there was a span of 8 bases. The data stem from a study of cytomegalovirus exposure and HLA in healthy donors. Study overall: Genotyping of 430 or so donors showed that about 79% belonged to the Caucasian-associated ancestry cluster. Findings of the study overall: An observed cluster of highly shared sequence variants was recorded as a likely sequencing artifact. Most of the CMV-associated TCR beta chains (in a later analysis) appeared to be HLA-restricted.

Researchers ran the PCR with 60 Vbeta and 13 Jbeta primers. The method was immunoSEQ multiplex PCR; TCRdb's version includes in-frame clones alone and lacks a portion of them. In the table there are 85,000 to 130,000 clones, roughly 80% of which are singletons. The genes are TRBV15 and TRBJ2-1; tentative D call: TRBD2 (6 bases). Sequences were obtained from PBMCs. The sequence was obtained from a woman aged 35 to 49 in good health and CMV-seronegative. The chain's CDR3 is CATSRGGEYNEQFF. The CDR3, as DNA: TGTGCCACCAGCAGAGGCGGGGAGTACAATGAGCAGTTCTTC.